The rows below give T cell receptor beta chains drawn from one sample of a study of T cells in Graves' hyperthyroidism and ophthalmopathy. TCRdb fed the multiplex PCR reads into MiXCR, producing one record per CDR3 protein. The table shows roughly 300,000 distinct CDR3 sequences, with less than 30% occurring only once. Sequencing input: blood. These receptor sequences come from a man aged 35 to 55 with Graves' hyperthyroidism that later progressed to Graves' ophthalmopathy. Each CDR3 is given without its conserved first and last residue.

j_gene: TRBJ1-1; v_gene: TRBV10-2; CDR3aa: ASTDRDLYLGTEAF
j_gene: TRBJ1-5; v_gene: TRBV19; CDR3aa: ASTQGGSNQPQH
j_gene: TRBJ2-5; v_gene: TRBV11-2; CDR3aa: ASSRGTSGQETQY
j_gene: TRBJ2-2; v_gene: TRBV25-1; CDR3aa: ASSVWGLEGTGELF
j_gene: TRBJ2-7; v_gene: TRBV11-2; CDR3aa: ASSLGTLGSGTYEQY
j_gene: TRBJ1-2; v_gene: TRBV27; CDR3aa: ASTAHPLVGYT
j_gene: TRBJ1-3; v_gene: TRBV20-1; CDR3aa: SALLESSGNTIY
j_gene: TRBJ2-7; v_gene: TRBV4-2; CDR3aa: ASSQRQGHEQY
j_gene: TRBJ1-1; v_gene: TRBV6-5; CDR3aa: ASSTGTLTTEAF
j_gene: TRBJ2-7; v_gene: TRBV20-1; CDR3aa: SARPQGNHEQY
j_gene: TRBJ2-7; v_gene: TRBV6-1; CDR3aa: ASRKVTGTPSPYEQY
j_gene: TRBJ1-2; v_gene: TRBV12-3/TRBV12-4; CDR3aa: ASSLGQGRGDGYT
j_gene: TRBJ1-1; v_gene: TRBV12-3/TRBV12-4; CDR3aa: ASIYHRLSEAF
j_gene: TRBJ1-1; v_gene: TRBV27; CDR3aa: ASHKAGQVAEAF
j_gene: TRBJ1-2; v_gene: TRBV7-2; CDR3aa: ASRRQGGYT
j_gene: TRBJ2-5; v_gene: TRBV9; CDR3aa: ASSVAGGPQETQY
j_gene: TRBJ2-1; v_gene: TRBV11-2; CDR3aa: ASSLSLAGTYNEQF
j_gene: TRBJ1-5; v_gene: TRBV4-1; CDR3aa: ASSRKLDQPQH
j_gene: TRBJ2-7; v_gene: TRBV12-3/TRBV12-4; CDR3aa: ASSLWVGQDEQY
j_gene: TRBJ2-5; v_gene: TRBV7-2; CDR3aa: ASSTVRGETQY
j_gene: TRBJ2-7; v_gene: TRBV28; CDR3aa: ASSPPGQPYEQY
j_gene: TRBJ2-7; v_gene: TRBV6-2/TRBV6-3; CDR3aa: ASSGGTQGTYEQY
j_gene: TRBJ2-7; v_gene: TRBV18; CDR3aa: ASSQTSTMYEQY
j_gene: TRBJ2-7; v_gene: TRBV7-6; CDR3aa: ASSKTGSSSYEQY
j_gene: TRBJ1-1; v_gene: TRBV29-1; CDR3aa: SGTSTGTEAF
j_gene: TRBJ1-1; v_gene: TRBV6-1; CDR3aa: ASSQGGAGTEAF
j_gene: TRBJ2-5; v_gene: TRBV24-1; CDR3aa: ATSDFQETQY
j_gene: TRBJ2-7; v_gene: TRBV28; CDR3aa: ASSLPEDPKEQY
j_gene: TRBJ2-4; v_gene: TRBV15; CDR3aa: ATDPGKGTLAKNIQY
j_gene: TRBJ2-4; v_gene: TRBV28; CDR3aa: ASSPRLAGNKNIQY
j_gene: TRBJ2-2; v_gene: TRBV5-6; CDR3aa: ASSRRTSGSHTGELF